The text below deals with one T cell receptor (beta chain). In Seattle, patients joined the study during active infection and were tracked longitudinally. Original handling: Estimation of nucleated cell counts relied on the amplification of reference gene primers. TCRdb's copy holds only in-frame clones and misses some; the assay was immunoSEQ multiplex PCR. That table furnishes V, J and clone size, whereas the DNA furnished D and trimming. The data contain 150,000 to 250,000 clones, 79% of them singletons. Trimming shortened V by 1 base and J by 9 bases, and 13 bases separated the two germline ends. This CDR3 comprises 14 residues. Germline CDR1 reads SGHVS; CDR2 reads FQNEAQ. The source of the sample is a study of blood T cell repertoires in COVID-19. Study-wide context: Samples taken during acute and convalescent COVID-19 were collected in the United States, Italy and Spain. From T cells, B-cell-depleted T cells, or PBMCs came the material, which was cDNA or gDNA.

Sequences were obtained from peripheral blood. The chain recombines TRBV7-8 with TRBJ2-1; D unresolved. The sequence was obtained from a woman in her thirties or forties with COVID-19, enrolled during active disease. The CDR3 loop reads CASSLGPLYGEQFF. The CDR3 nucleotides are TGTGCCAGCAGCTTAGGGCCCCTTTATGGTGAGCAGTTCTTC.